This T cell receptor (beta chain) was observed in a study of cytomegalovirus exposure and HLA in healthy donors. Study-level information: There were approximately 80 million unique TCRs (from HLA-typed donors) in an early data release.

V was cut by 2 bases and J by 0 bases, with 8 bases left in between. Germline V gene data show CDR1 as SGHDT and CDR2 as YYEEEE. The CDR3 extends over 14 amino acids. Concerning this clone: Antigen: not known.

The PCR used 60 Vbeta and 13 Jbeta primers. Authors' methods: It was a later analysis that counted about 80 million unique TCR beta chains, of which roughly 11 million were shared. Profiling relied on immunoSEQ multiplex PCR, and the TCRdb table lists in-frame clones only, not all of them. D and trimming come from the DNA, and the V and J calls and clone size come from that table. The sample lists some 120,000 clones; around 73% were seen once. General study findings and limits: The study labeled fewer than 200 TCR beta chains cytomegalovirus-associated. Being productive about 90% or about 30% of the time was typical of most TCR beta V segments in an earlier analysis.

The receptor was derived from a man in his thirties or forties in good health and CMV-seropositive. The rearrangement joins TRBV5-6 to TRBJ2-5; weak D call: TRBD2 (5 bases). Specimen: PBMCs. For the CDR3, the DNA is TGTGCCAGCAGCTTCTACGGGAACCAAGAGACCCAGTACTTC. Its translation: CASSFYGNQETQYF.